Below, 28 T cell receptor beta chains from the same sample are listed, as sequenced in a study of blood T cell repertoires in COVID-19. Clones were sequenced by immunoSEQ multiplex PCR, and TCRdb holds only the in-frame ones, with some missing. This table holds around 280,000 clones, around nine tenths found once. What was sequenced was peripheral blood. The receptors here all came from a man aged 65 to 79 with acute or convalescent COVID-19.

The chain couples TRBV27 to TRBJ1-4; 8 nucleotides match TRBD1. Germline V gene lookup returns CDR1 MNHEY and CDR2 SMNVEV (reference sequence). V gave up 5 bases and J gave up 7 bases; unmatched junction bases: 12. The CDR3 runs to 16 residues. The CDR3: CASSPPRTGQVEKLFF. The CDR3 DNA follows: TGTGCCAGCAGTCCGCCCCGGACAGGGCAAGTTGAAAAACTGTTTTTT.

The V gene is TRBV24-1, the J gene TRBJ2-1, with D tentatively TRBD2 (5 bases). Germline CDR1 KGHDR, CDR2 SFDVKD. Trimming stripped 4 bases from V and 7 bases from J, with 7 bases between. This CDR3 comprises 12 residues. In nucleotides, the CDR3 is TGTGCCACCAGTGACCGGGGTAATGAGCAGTTCTTC. Translating it yields CATSDRGNEQFF.

This chain connects TRBV5-1 to TRBJ1-2, with 9 nucleotides matching TRBD1. Germline values: CDR1 SGHRS, CDR2 YFSETQ. V gave up 0 bases and J gave up 4 bases; unmatched junction bases: 10. This CDR3 is 17 amino acids long. The CDR3 bases are TGCGCCAGCAGCTTGGAAACGCTACAGGGGGCCCTCTATGGCTACACCTTC. This codes for CASSLETLQGALYGYTF.

V and J are TRBV5-1 and TRBJ1-6; D is possibly TRBD1 (6 bases). There are 15 residues in the CDR3. Between the trimmed V and J ends, which lost 3 bases and 6 bases, there was a span of 13 bases. Per germline, CDR1 SGHRS and CDR2 YFSETQ. CDR3 amino acids: CASSSEGGRNSPLHF. The CDR3 bases are TGCGCCAGCAGCTCCGAGGGGGGGCGTAATTCACCCCTCCACTTT.

V gene TRBV6-5 combines with J gene TRBJ2-3; 8 bases align to TRBD2. Germline assignment: CDR1 MNHEY and CDR2 SVGAGI. The CDR3 has 15 residues. V trimming: 5 bases; J trimming: 5 bases; junction bases outside the gene matches: 9. This CDR3 is CASSPSGGFLDTQYF. The CDR3 bases are TGTGCCAGCAGTCCGTCGGGGGGGTTTTTAGATACGCAGTATTTT.

The rearrangement uses TRBV6-2 or TRBV6-3 and TRBJ1-5; 12 bases fit TRBD1. CDR1 and CDR2 from the germline V gene are MNHEY and SVGEGT. V was pared by 5 bases and J by 0 bases, with 8 bases of the junction left unmatched. CDR3 length: 18 amino acids. CDR3 nucleotides: TGTGCCAGCAGTCACCGGGACAGGGGGCCATATAGCAATCAGCCCCAGCATTTT. This gives the protein CASSHRDRGPYSNQPQHF.

The rearrangement joins TRBV5-1 to TRBJ2-3; TRBD2 matches at 9 bases. CDR1 and CDR2 (germline): SGHRS, YFSETQ. The CDR3 covers 13 residues. The V segment lost 7 bases and the J segment 5 bases; nucleotides outside the gene matches: 5. This CDR3 is CASGASGEDTQYF. The DNA for the CDR3 is TGCGCCAGCGGGGCTAGCGGGGAAGATACGCAGTATTTT.

This clone is a singleton in its sample. The chain is built from TRBV27 and TRBJ2-7, with TRBD1 matching over 10 bases. The length of the CDR3 is 14 residues. J gave up 3 bases and V 5 bases, and 4 bases lay outside the gene matches. Germline assignment: CDR1 MNHEY and CDR2 SMNVEV (reference sequence). CDR3 residues: CASSPDRGGYEQYF. The CDR3 bases are TGTGCCAGCAGTCCGGACAGGGGGGGCTACGAGCAGTACTTC.

This chain links TRBV19 with TRBJ2-2; D might be TRBD1 (5 bases). Germline assignment: CDR1 LNHDA and CDR2 SQIVND (reference sequence). Trimming stripped 4 bases from V and 5 bases from J, with 11 bases between. This CDR3 comprises 14 residues. Written as DNA, the CDR3 is TGTGCCAGTAGTACCCTCAGGGATACCGGGGAGCTGTTTTTT. It encodes CASSTLRDTGELFF. Full variable domain (missing parts from reference TRBV19 and TRBJ2-2): DGGITQSPKYLFRKEGQNVTLSCEQNLNHDAMYWYRQDPGQGLRLIYYSQIVNDFQKGDIAEGYSVSREKKESFPLTVTSAQKNPTAFYLCASSTLRDTGELFFGEGSRLTVL.

The chain joins TRBV2 to TRBJ2-3, with TRBD2 matching 8 bases. Germline-derived CDR1 and CDR2 are SNHLY and FYNNEI. J lost 2 bases, V lost 6 bases, and 7 bases had no gene match. The CDR3 runs 15 residues. CDR3 DNA: TGTGCCAGCAGGCGGGAGCGGGGGTTCACAGATACGCAGTATTTT. Translating gives CASRRERGFTDTQYF.

The chain couples TRBV9 to TRBJ2-1; 7 bases are shared with TRBD2. Germline V gene sequence: CDR1 SGDLS, CDR2 YYNGEE. The ends lost 0 bases at V and 0 bases at J; junction bases unmatched: 3. The CDR3 covers 16 residues. CDR3 region: CASSVASGYSYNEQFF. CDR3 bases: TGTGCCAGCAGCGTAGCTAGCGGCTACTCCTACAATGAGCAGTTCTTC.

In this sample, this clone turned up a few times. The rearrangement uses TRBV6-5 and TRBJ1-1, with D perhaps TRBD1 (5 bases). This CDR3 comprises 14 residues. Between the trimmed V and J ends, which lost 0 bases and 5 bases, there was a span of 10 bases. Germline CDR1 and CDR2: MNHEY and SVGAGI. CDR3 DNA: TGTGCCAGCAGTTACTCGCGGGGCGAGACTGAAGCTTTCTTT. Protein: CASSYSRGETEAFF.

The chain links TRBV19 to TRBJ1-3, with unresolved D. CDR3 length: 15 amino acids. Germline V gives CDR1 LNHDA, CDR2 SQIVND (reference sequence). V lost 3 bases, J lost 0 bases, and 9 bases lay in between. CDR3 sequence: CASSISRGSGNTIYF. The CDR3 DNA follows: TGTGCCAGTAGTATTTCCCGAGGCTCTGGAAACACCATATATTTT.

In DNA form, the CDR3 reads TGTGCCAGCAGCTTGGGAGGACAGGGATGGGAGACCCAGTACTTC. This codes for CASSLGGQGWETQYF. The chain links TRBV5-6 to TRBJ2-5, with 8 nucleotides matching TRBD1. The CDR3 has 15 amino acids. In germline, CDR1 is SGHDT, CDR2 YYEEEE. J was trimmed by 5 bases and V by 0 bases; bases with no gene match: 6.

The DNA for the CDR3 is TGTGCCAGCAGCCATCACAGGGCCACTAACTATGGCTACACCTTC. Translated, it gives CASSHHRATNYGYTF. The genes are TRBV3-1 (or the pseudogene TRBV3-2) and TRBJ1-2; D may be TRBD1 (6 bases). This CDR3 comprises 15 residues. V was cut by 3 bases and J by 0 bases, with 11 bases left in between. Germline assignment: CDR1 LGHDT and CDR2 YNNKEL (reference sequence).

CDR3 nucleotide sequence: TGTGCCAGCAGAGCGGCGGGGGAGCTCCAAGAGACCCAGTACTTC. It codes for CASRAAGELQETQYF. This sequence joins TRBV6-5 and TRBJ2-5, with 7 positions matching TRBD2. Germline CDR1 reads MNHEY; CDR2 reads SVGAGI. The CDR3 has 15 amino acids. The trim removed 6 bases at V and 1 base at J, leaving 8 bases unmatched.

This clone was counted only a few times. The same CDR3 is also encoded by other DNA sequences in this sample. CDR3 residues: CASSVAGQGNYGYTF. CDR3 nucleotides: TGTGCCAGCAGCGTAGCCGGACAGGGTAACTATGGCTACACCTTC. The rearrangement joins TRBV9 to TRBJ1-2, with TRBD1 matching 8 bases. This CDR3 is 15 amino acids long. J was trimmed by 1 base and V by 0 bases; bases with no gene match: 2. Germline-derived CDR1 and CDR2 are SGDLS and YYNGEE.

The chain links TRBV6-5 to TRBJ1-5; D unresolved. Trimming left V 7 bases short and J 1 base short, with 8 bases between. This CDR3 spans 13 amino acids. From germline, CDR1 is MNHEY and CDR2 SVGAGI. CDR3 sequence (DNA): TGTGCCAGCAAGGTACAGAGCAATCAGCCCCAGCATTTT. It specifies CASKVQSNQPQHF.

V is TRBV18 and J is TRBJ2-5; D is unresolved. V dropped 3 bases and J dropped 3 bases, with 5 bases sitting between them. CDR1 and CDR2 (germline): KGHSH, LQKENI. CDR3 length: 12 amino acids. CDR3: CASSPFKETQYF. The CDR3 DNA follows: TGTGCCAGCTCACCGTTCAAAGAGACCCAGTACTTC.

The chain combines TRBV7-2 with TRBJ1-1; D possibly corresponds to TRBD1 (5 bases). The germline gives CDR1 SGHTA, CDR2 FQGNSA. The CDR3 has 15 residues. V shed 5 bases and J shed 1 base, with 14 bases lying between them. The DNA of the CDR3 is TGTGCCAGCAGCCCTCAGGGAGGGAGGAACACTGAAGCTTTCTTT. This sequence encodes CASSPQGGRNTEAFF.

The chain carries TRBV30 and TRBJ1-2; weak D call: TRBD1 (5 bases). Germline V lookup: CDR1 GTSNPN, CDR2 SVGIG (reference sequence). Trimming left V 1 base short and J 3 bases short, with 15 bases between. The CDR3 has 15 residues. The chain's CDR3 is CAWSAFPGSHYGYTF. The CDR3 DNA reads as TGTGCCTGGAGTGCCTTCCCAGGGTCTCACTATGGCTACACCTTC.

This clone was counted between two and nine times. The chain couples TRBV6-1 to TRBJ1-2; D gene ambiguous. Trimming left V 1 base short and J 2 bases short, with 5 bases between. Germline loops: CDR1 MNHNS, CDR2 SASEGT. The CDR3 is 13 amino acids. In DNA, the CDR3 is TGTGCCAGCAGTGAAGGAGGGAACTATGGCTACACCTTC. It specifies CASSEGGNYGYTF.

The chain joins TRBV4-1 to TRBJ2-2, with 7 positions matching TRBD1. Germline CDR1 MGHRA, CDR2 YSYEKL. V trimming: 2 bases; J trimming: 2 bases; junction bases outside the gene matches: 2. The CDR3 runs to 15 residues. CDR3 sequence (DNA): TGCGCCAGCAGCCAACAGGGGGTTAACACCGGGGAGCTGTTTTTT. Translated, it gives CASSQQGVNTGELFF.

The chain joins TRBV5-1 to TRBJ2-3; maybe TRBD2 (6 bases). CDR1 and CDR2 (germline): SGHRS, YFSETQ. V was pared by 2 bases and J by 0 bases, with 13 bases between. The CDR3 length is 16 residues. The CDR3 protein is CASSFGGSRSTDTQYF. CDR3 in DNA: TGCGCCAGCAGCTTTGGAGGGAGCCGGAGCACAGATACGCAGTATTTT.

This rearrangement joins TRBV20-1 to TRBJ1-2; no reliable D call. Germline CDR1 reads DFQATT; CDR2 reads SNEGSKA (reference sequence). Trimming left V 8 bases short and J 8 bases short, with 12 bases between. This CDR3 region has 10 residues. The CDR3 DNA reads TGCAGTTCCCCGGGTGGGGGCTACACCTTC. Its translation is CSSPGGGYTF.

The CDR3 spells CASSNRQGSSRYGYTF. CDR3 bases: TGTGCCAGCTCAAACCGACAGGGCTCCTCCCGCTATGGCTACACCTTC. The rearrangement links TRBV18 to TRBJ1-2; TRBD1 aligns across 7 bases. The CDR3 is made up of 16 amino acids. Germline V gene lookup returns CDR1 KGHSH and CDR2 LQKENI. With 5 bases clipped from V and 4 bases from J, the junction kept 13 bases outside the gene matches.

The rearrangement joins TRBV29-1 to TRBJ1-4, with a weak D call TRBD1 (6 bases). Trimming removed 6 bases at V and 0 bases at J, with 11 bases between. Germline V gives CDR1 SQVTM, CDR2 ANQGSEA. The CDR3 length is 14 residues. The CDR3 DNA sequence: TGCAGCGTCGCGACAGGTACAACTAATGAAAAACTGTTTTTT. Translating it yields CSVATGTTNEKLFF.

The chain carries TRBV5-1 and TRBJ2-7; D is possibly TRBD1 (6 bases). Trimming took 5 bases from V and 0 from J, leaving 9 bases between them. This CDR3 has 13 residues. From germline, CDR1 is SGHRS and CDR2 YFSETQ. The CDR3 DNA follows: TGCGCCAGCAGTCAGGGGAACTCCTACGAGCAGTACTTC. Translation gives CASSQGNSYEQYF. The variable domain in full, with the rest retrieved from reference TRBV5-1 and TRBJ2-7, is KAGVTQTPRYLIKTRGQQVTLSCSPISGHRSVSWYQQTPGQGLQFLFEYFSETQRNKGNFPGRFSGRQFSNSRSEMNVSTLELGDSALYLCASSQGNSYEQYFGPGTRLTVT.